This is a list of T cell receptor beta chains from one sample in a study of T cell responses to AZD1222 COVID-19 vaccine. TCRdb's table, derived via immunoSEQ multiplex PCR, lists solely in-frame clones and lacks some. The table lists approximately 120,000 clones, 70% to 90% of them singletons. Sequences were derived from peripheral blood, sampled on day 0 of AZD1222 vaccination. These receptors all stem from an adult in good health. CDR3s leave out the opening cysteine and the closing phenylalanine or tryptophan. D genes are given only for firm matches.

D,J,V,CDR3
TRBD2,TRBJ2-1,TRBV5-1,ASSLVAGDYNEQF
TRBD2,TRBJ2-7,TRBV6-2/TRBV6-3,ASSYSTSGTSGQY
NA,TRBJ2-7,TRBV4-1,ASSQDSFGRGYSYEQY
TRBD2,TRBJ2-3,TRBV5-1,ASSLLAADTQY
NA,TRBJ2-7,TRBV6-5,ASSYGPAYEQY
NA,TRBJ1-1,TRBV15,ATSRDWGKGRVMFDTEAF
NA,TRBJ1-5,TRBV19,ASGTFRGQGLSNQPQH
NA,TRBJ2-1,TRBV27,ASSLFNEQF
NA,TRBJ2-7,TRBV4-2,ASSQDNSPGPYEQY
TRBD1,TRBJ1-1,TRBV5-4,ASSSYQPTGYYTEAF
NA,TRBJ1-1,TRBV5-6,ASSLEFGSKLNTEAF
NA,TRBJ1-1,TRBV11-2,ASSLWQGNTEAF
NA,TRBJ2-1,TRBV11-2,ASSLDVENEQF
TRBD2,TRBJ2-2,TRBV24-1,ATSAGRAGELF
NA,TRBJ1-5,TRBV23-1,ASSQPDTVGTESNQPQH
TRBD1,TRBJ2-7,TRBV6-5,ASRRDRGRRYEQY
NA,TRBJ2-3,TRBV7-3,ASSLSQVPADTQY
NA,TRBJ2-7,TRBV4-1,ASSSDGSYEQY
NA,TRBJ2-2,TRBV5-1,ASSLKTGSAGELF
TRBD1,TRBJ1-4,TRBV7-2,ASSSTGNTNEKLF
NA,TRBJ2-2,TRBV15,ATSTAGDTGELF
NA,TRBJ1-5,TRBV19,ASPRSRGQPQH
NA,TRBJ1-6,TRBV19,ASSIGLNSPLH
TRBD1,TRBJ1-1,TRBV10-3,AISDSGTGDGTEAF
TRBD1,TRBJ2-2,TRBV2,ASSDRGLLGDRGRTGELF
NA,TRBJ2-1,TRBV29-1,SVEGRAEQF
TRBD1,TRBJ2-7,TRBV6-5,ASSTPGQGPYEQY